The rows below give T cell receptor beta chains drawn from one sample of a study of technical replicates of blood from several donors. Sequencing used immunoSEQ multiplex PCR; TCRdb keeps in-frame clones, though not all of them. Seen here are just under 100,000 clones, nearly 97% observed once, and the top ten hold roughly 0.19%. Material for sequencing was T cells isolated from PBMCs. The receptors were gathered from a human donor in good health. The CDR3 runs from the conserved cysteine through the conserved F or W. Each record gives: clone size, D gene, V gene, J gene, CDR3 DNA, CDR3 protein. D genes are given only for firm matches. Expanded clones get a size class; other rows say once, few or many, or leave the size out.

clone_size: -
d_call: -
v_call: TRBV30
j_call: TRBJ1-2
cdr3_nt: TGTGCCTGGAGTGAAACAGGGACCTATGGCTACACCTTC
cdr3_aa: CAWSETGTYGYTF

clone_size: -
d_call: TRBD2
v_call: TRBV19
j_call: TRBJ2-2
cdr3_nt: TGTGCCACCCACCTTTTTGGCAGCGGGAGGGTAACGAACACCGGGGAGCTGTTTTTT
cdr3_aa: CATHLFGSGRVTNTGELFF

clone_size: -
d_call: TRBD2
v_call: TRBV2
j_call: TRBJ2-7
cdr3_nt: TGTGCCAGCAGTGAAGGGGGGGGAGCTCACGAGCAGTACTTC
cdr3_aa: CASSEGGGAHEQYF

clone_size: -
d_call: -
v_call: TRBV7-6
j_call: TRBJ2-1
cdr3_nt: TGTGCCAGCAGCCTTACAGGCTCCTACAATGAGCAGTTCTTC
cdr3_aa: CASSLTGSYNEQFF

clone_size: -
d_call: -
v_call: TRBV6-5
j_call: TRBJ1-4
cdr3_nt: TGTGCCAGCACCCGAGCAACTAATGAAAAACTGTTTTTT
cdr3_aa: CASTRATNEKLFF

clone_size: -
d_call: TRBD1
v_call: TRBV12-5
j_call: TRBJ2-1
cdr3_nt: TGTGCTAGTGGTCCCCCCGGGACAGGGGAGTTCTTC
cdr3_aa: CASGPPGTGEFF

clone_size: -
d_call: -
v_call: TRBV4-1
j_call: TRBJ2-1
cdr3_nt: TGCGCCAGCAGCCACGGTTTCTCAGGGCTCCGGGAGCAGTTCTTC
cdr3_aa: CASSHGFSGLREQFF

clone_size: -
d_call: -
v_call: TRBV6-5
j_call: TRBJ2-7
cdr3_nt: TGTGCCAGCAGTTACGTCTCAGGGATCACCTACGAGCAGTACTTC
cdr3_aa: CASSYVSGITYEQYF

clone_size: -
d_call: -
v_call: TRBV9
j_call: TRBJ2-2
cdr3_nt: TGTGCCAGCAGAGAGGGGGTCGGAACCGGGGAGCTGTTTTTT
cdr3_aa: CASREGVGTGELFF

clone_size: once
d_call: -
v_call: TRBV18
j_call: TRBJ2-3
cdr3_nt: TGTGCCAGCTCCCTAATCCCCGCTAGCACAGATACGCAGTATTTT
cdr3_aa: CASSLIPASTDTQYF

clone_size: -
d_call: -
v_call: TRBV7-6
j_call: TRBJ2-3
cdr3_nt: TGTGCCAGCAGCTGGAGGGAGGACGGCACAGATACGCAGTATTTT
cdr3_aa: CASSWREDGTDTQYF